The 9 T cell receptor beta chains in this list originate from one sample, sequenced in a study of Tregs in tolerant kidney transplant recipients. Sequencing was performed with immunoSEQ multiplex PCR; in TCRdb, only in-frame clones are kept and a portion is missing. The sample lists around 70,000 clones; roughly 92% were seen once. Sequenced material: CD8+ T cells from blood, taken before the transplant. The source is a human donor who received a combined kidney and bone marrow transplant.

The gene calls are TRBV29-1 and TRBJ1-1; 7 bases line up with TRBD1. The germline CDR1 and CDR2 sequences are SQVTM and ANQGSEA. J was trimmed by 6 bases and V by 6 bases; bases with no gene match: 10. This CDR3 spans 13 amino acids. The CDR3: CSVTRGSNAEAFF. The CDR3 DNA reads as TGCAGCGTCACCAGGGGGAGTAACGCTGAAGCTTTCTTT.

The V and J genes are TRBV19 and TRBJ1-1; D is undetermined. Germline values: CDR1 LNHDA, CDR2 SQIVND (reference sequence). With 4 bases removed from V and 0 bases from J, the gap between germline ends came to 9 bases. The CDR3 is 14 amino acids. The CDR3 bases are TGTGCCAGTAGTAATAGCGAATTGAACACTGAAGCTTTCTTT. Its protein is CASSNSELNTEAFF.

This chain links TRBV5-1 with TRBJ1-2; D is unresolved. The CDR3 consists of 13 residues. Germline-derived CDR1 and CDR2 are SGHRS and YFSETQ. The germline V and J ends were trimmed by 1 base and 3 bases, with 7 bases remaining between them. The CDR3 nucleotides are TGCGCCAGCAGCTTGTGGCAGGACTATGGCTACACCTTC. Amino acids: CASSLWQDYGYTF.

This clone occurred once. The chain joins TRBV9 to TRBJ2-2; tentative D call: TRBD1 (6 bases). Trimming took 6 bases from V and 2 from J, leaving 8 bases between them. Germline values: CDR1 SGDLS, CDR2 YYNGEE. CDR3 length: 13 residues. The CDR3 nucleotides are TGTGCCAGCAAGGGACAAAACACCGGGGAGCTGTTTTTT. Protein: CASKGQNTGELFF.

V and J are TRBV29-1 and TRBJ2-1; D uncertain. Trimming stripped 4 bases from V and 0 bases from J, with 13 bases between. The CDR3 covers 15 residues. Per the germline V gene, CDR1 is SQVTM and CDR2 is ANQGSEA. CDR3 amino acids: CSVGSSWSSYNEQFF. CDR3 nucleotides: TGCAGCGTTGGTAGTAGCTGGAGCTCCTACAATGAGCAGTTCTTC.

Only one count was recorded for this clone. V gene TRBV27 combines with J gene TRBJ2-7; TRBD2 matches 9 bases. V was clipped by 3 bases and J by 5 bases; unmatched bases: 5. Germline V gene data show CDR1 as MNHEY and CDR2 as SMNVEV (reference sequence). The CDR3 consists of 14 residues. CDR3 sequence: CASSLAGGPHEQYF. In DNA, the CDR3 is TGTGCCAGCAGTTTGGCGGGAGGGCCACACGAGCAGTACTTC.

V usage is TRBV7-9 and J usage is TRBJ1-5; weak D call: TRBD1 (5 bases). The CDR3 is 13 residues long. CDR1 and CDR2 (germline): SEHNR, FQNEAQ (reference sequence). With 5 bases removed from V and 6 bases from J, the gap between germline ends came to 11 bases. The CDR3 spells CASSTQAAQPQHF. In DNA, the CDR3 is TGTGCCAGCAGCACACAGGCCGCTCAGCCCCAGCATTTT.

The rearrangement joins TRBV9 to TRBJ1-2, with no clear D. V was pared by 0 bases and J by 7 bases, with 10 bases between. CDR1 and CDR2 from the germline V gene are SGDLS and YYNGEE. This CDR3 spans 13 amino acids. This chain's CDR3 is CASSVVAGIGYTF. CDR3 in DNA: TGTGCCAGCAGCGTAGTGGCGGGAATTGGCTACACCTTC. Looking up the rest from reference TRBV9 and TRBJ1-2 gives the full variable domain: DSGVTQTPKHLITATGQRVTLRCSPRSGDLSVYWYQQSLDQGLQFLIQYYNGEERAKGNILERFSAQQFPDLHSELNLSSLELGDSALYFCASSVVAGIGYTFGSGTRLTVV.

This CDR3 reads CASSSFPGSSYEQYF. CDR3 nucleotide sequence: TGCGCCAGCAGCTCCTTTCCCGGTAGCTCCTACGAGCAGTACTTC. The chain combines TRBV5-1 with TRBJ2-7; D not resolved. This CDR3 contains 15 residues. The germline V and J ends were trimmed by 3 bases and 0 bases, with 13 bases remaining between them. The germline V gene has CDR1 SGHRS and CDR2 YFSETQ.